A selection of T cell receptor beta chains follows, all from one sample in a study of cytomegalovirus exposure and HLA in healthy donors. Sequenced by immunoSEQ multiplex PCR; TCRdb stores in-frame clones only, minus some. This sample has 210,000 or so clones, with roughly 73% found just once. The sample comprised PBMCs. The receptors stem from a woman in her 30s in good health and CMV-seropositive. The CDR3 runs from the conserved cysteine through the conserved F or W. The D gene is left open where the match is weak. Clone sizes are given selectively: once, few, many, or a class where the clone is expanded.

clone_size | d_call | j_call | v_call | cdr3_nt | cdr3_aa
. | TRBD2 | TRBJ2-3 | TRBV30 | TGTGCCTGGAGCCTGAGGACTAGCGGCACAGATACGCAGTATTTT | CAWSLRTSGTDTQYF
. | TRBD2 | TRBJ2-1 | TRBV7-9 | TGTGCCAGCAGCTTAGCAACTAGCGGTTACAATGAGCAGTTCTTC | CASSLATSGYNEQFF
. | . | TRBJ2-2 | TRBV9 | TGTGCCAGCAGCGTAGCTCCAGGGAACACCGGGGAGCTGTTTTTT | CASSVAPGNTGELFF
. | . | TRBJ1-2 | TRBV7-2 | TGTGCCAGCAGCCCGCGTCCGTCTTCTAACTATGGCTACACCTTC | CASSPRPSSNYGYTF
few | TRBD1 | TRBJ2-1 | TRBV5-1 | TGCGCCAGCAGCTTGGGTCAGGGGGTACACAATGAGCAGTTCTTC | CASSLGQGVHNEQFF
. | . | TRBJ1-1 | TRBV19 | TGTGCCAGTATAGGTTGGGGGGTCCGGAACACTGAAGCTTTCTTT | CASIGWGVRNTEAFF
few | TRBD1 | TRBJ1-3 | TRBV7-2 | TGTGCCAGCAGCTTAACAGGGGACCGCTCTGGAAACACCATATATTTT | CASSLTGDRSGNTIYF
. | TRBD1 | TRBJ2-7 | TRBV7-2 | TGTGCCACCCAGACGCAGGGGGCGCTTTACGAGCAGTACTTC | CATQTQGALYEQYF
. | . | TRBJ1-6 | TRBV18 | TGTGCCAGCTCACCATCACATCCCAATTCACCCCTCCACTTT | CASSPSHPNSPLHF
. | TRBD1 | TRBJ1-5 | TRBV30 | TGTGCCTGGAGAGGGGACAGGGGTCAGCCCCAGCATTTT | CAWRGDRGQPQHF
. | . | TRBJ2-3 | TRBV7-8 | TGTGCCAGCAGCTTAATCTTTCGGCAGGGAAGCACAGATACGCAGTATTTT | CASSLIFRQGSTDTQYF